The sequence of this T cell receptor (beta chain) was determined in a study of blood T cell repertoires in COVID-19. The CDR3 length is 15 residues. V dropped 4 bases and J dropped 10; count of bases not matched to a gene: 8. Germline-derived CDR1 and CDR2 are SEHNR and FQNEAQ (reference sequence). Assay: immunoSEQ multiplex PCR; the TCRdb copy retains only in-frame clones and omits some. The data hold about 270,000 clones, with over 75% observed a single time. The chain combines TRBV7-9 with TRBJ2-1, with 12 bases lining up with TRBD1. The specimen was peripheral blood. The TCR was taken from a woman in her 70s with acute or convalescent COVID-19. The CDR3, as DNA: TGTGCCAGCAGCTGGCCGGGACAGGGGGCGGGCGAGCAGTTCTTC. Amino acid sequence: CASSWPGQGAGEQFF. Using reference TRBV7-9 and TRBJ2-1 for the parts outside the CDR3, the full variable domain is DTGVSQNPRHKITKRGQNVTFRCDPISEHNRLYWYRQTLGQGPEFLTYFQNEAQLEKSRLLSDRFSAERPKGSFSTLEIQRTEQGDSAMYLCASSWPGQGAGEQFFGPGTRLTVL.